The entry below describes one TCR beta chain. Germline V gene lookup returns CDR1 MGHDK and CDR2 SYGVNS. Trimming took off 7 bases at V and 4 bases at J, with 13 bases between the two ends. The CDR3 is 13 residues long. The record originates from a study of blood T cell repertoires in COVID-19. Looking at the study overall: COVID-19 samples collected from the United States, Italy and Spain covered acute and convalescent phases. Nucleic acid was either cDNA or gDNA, and it came from T cells, B-cell-depleted T cells, or PBMCs.

In the original workflow: Amplification of reference gene primers was used by the study to estimate nucleated cell counts. TCRdb keeps only in-frame clones here, not all; method: immunoSEQ multiplex PCR. D and trimming come from the DNA, and the V and J calls and clone size come from that table. The sample has 250,000 or so clones, roughly 90% seen once. V and J are TRBV25-1 and TRBJ1-1, with D possibly TRBD1 on 6 matching bases. Sequenced input: peripheral blood. The TCR comes from a woman aged 60-70 years with acute or convalescent COVID-19. The DNA for the CDR3 is TGTGCCAGCAACGAAGGGGGGGCCACTGAAGCTTTCTTT. It specifies CASNEGGATEAFF. Full variable domain (missing parts from reference TRBV25-1 and TRBJ1-1): EADIYQTPRYLVIGTGKKITLECSQTMGHDKMYWYQQDPGMELHLIHYSYGVNSTEKGDLSSESTVSRIRTEHFPLTLESARPSHTSQYLCASNEGGATEAFFGQGTRLTVV.